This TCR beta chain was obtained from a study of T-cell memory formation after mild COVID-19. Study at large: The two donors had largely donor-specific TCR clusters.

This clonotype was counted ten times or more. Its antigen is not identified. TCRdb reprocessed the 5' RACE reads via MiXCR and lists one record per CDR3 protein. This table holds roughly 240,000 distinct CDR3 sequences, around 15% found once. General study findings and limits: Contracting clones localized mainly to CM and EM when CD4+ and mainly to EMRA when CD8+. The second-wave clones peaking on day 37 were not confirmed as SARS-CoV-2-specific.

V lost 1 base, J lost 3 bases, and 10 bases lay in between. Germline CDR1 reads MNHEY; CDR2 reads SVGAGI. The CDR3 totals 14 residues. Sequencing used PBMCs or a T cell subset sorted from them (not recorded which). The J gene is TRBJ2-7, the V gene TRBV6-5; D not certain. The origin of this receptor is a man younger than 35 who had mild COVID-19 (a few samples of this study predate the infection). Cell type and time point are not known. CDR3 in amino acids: CASSYYPRFYEQYF. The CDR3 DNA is TGTGCCAGCAGTTACTACCCACGCTTCTACGAGCAGTACTTC.